Listed below are T cell receptor beta chains from one sample, sequenced in a study of OX40 agonist ivuxolimab in advanced cancers. Measured with immunoSEQ multiplex PCR; TCRdb has only the in-frame clones, and not every one. Among about 60,000 clones listed, about 81% were seen once. Material: CD4+ or CD8+ T cells sorted from blood, obtained in a trial of the OX40 agonist ivuxolimab. These receptor sequences come from an adult with an advanced solid tumor such as melanoma, head and neck, liver or kidney cancer. CDR3s include the opening cysteine and the closing phenylalanine or tryptophan. A D gene is named only where the DNA matches it firmly. The size entry is marked missing in some rows and otherwise reads once, few, many or a size class.

clone_size d_call j_call v_call cdr3_nt cdr3_aa
NA NA TRBJ1-1 TRBV7-9 TGTGCCAGCACTATCGGGGGGGAGGTCACTGAAGCTTTCTTT CASTIGGEVTEAFF
NA NA TRBJ1-1 TRBV30 TGTGCCTGGAGTAATGTAGCGGGGAACACTGAAGCTTTCTTT CAWSNVAGNTEAFF
NA NA TRBJ1-3 TRBV18 TGTGCCAGCTCACCTGCCCAAGGCGGAAACACCATATATTTT CASSPAQGGNTIYF
NA TRBD1 TRBJ2-2 TRBV5-6 TGTGCCAGCACCGAGACAGGGGGTGAGACCGGGGAGCTGTTTTTT CASTETGGETGELFF
NA NA TRBJ2-7 TRBV9 TGTGCCAGCAGCGCTACATCGACTACCTACGAGCAGTACTTC CASSATSTTYEQYF
NA TRBD1 TRBJ1-2 TRBV19 TGTGCCAGTACCACGGGACAGAATAGGATTAACTATGGCTACACCTTC CASTTGQNRINYGYTF
NA NA TRBJ1-5 TRBV6-1 TGTGCCAGCAGTGAAGGAGGCGTACCTTATCAGCCCCAGCATTTT CASSEGGVPYQPQHF
NA TRBD1 TRBJ1-6 TRBV7-9 TGTGCCAGTAGGCAGGGGGCGAATTCACCCCTCCACTTT CASRQGANSPLHF
NA NA TRBJ1-3 TRBV6-4 TGTGCCAGCAGTGGTGATCTACAAGGTTACTCTGGAAACACCATATATTTT CASSGDLQGYSGNTIYF
NA NA TRBJ1-2 TRBV6-1 TGTGCCAGCGGGTGGGATGGCTACACCTTC CASGWDGYTF
NA NA TRBJ1-6 TRBV6-1 TGTGCCAGCAGTGAAGGCTGGAAAATAGATTCACCCCTCCACTTT CASSEGWKIDSPLHF
NA NA TRBJ2-7 TRBV7-2 TGTGCCAGCAGTCCATCTCCCGGCAGCTCCGTCTACGAGCAGTACTTC CASSPSPGSSVYEQYF
NA NA TRBJ1-2 TRBV19 TGTGCCAGTAGTATGCGGCAGACTTATGGCTACACCTTC CASSMRQTYGYTF
NA NA TRBJ1-6 TRBV4-1 TGCGCCAGCAGCCAAGACAGGGGCAATTCACCCCTCCACTTT CASSQDRGNSPLHF
once TRBD1 TRBJ1-3 TRBV6-1 TGTGCCAGCAGTGAAGCGGGACAGGGGAACACCATATATTTT CASSEAGQGNTIYF
NA TRBD1 TRBJ2-7 TRBV6-5 TGTGCCAGCAGTTACAACAGGGGGCCGGACGAGCAGTACTTC CASSYNRGPDEQYF